This is a list of T cell receptor beta chains from one sample in a study of T cell responses to AZD1222 COVID-19 vaccine. The assay was immunoSEQ multiplex PCR, and TCRdb's table has in-frame clones only and misses some. Of around 130,000 clones listed, about 93% are singletons. This material consisted of peripheral blood, taken on day 0 of AZD1222 vaccination. Receptors were obtained from an adult in good health. CDR3s include the opening cysteine and the closing phenylalanine or tryptophan. A D gene is named only where the DNA matches it firmly.

len | j_gene | v_gene | d_gene | CDR3aa | CDR3nt
16 | TRBJ1-1 | TRBV18 | . | CASSPGVTGILTEAFF | TGTGCCAGCTCACCAGGCGTCACAGGAATTTTAACTGAAGCTTTCTTT
16 | TRBJ2-2 | TRBV5-4 | . | CASSTAVGANTGELFF | TGTGCCAGCAGCACGGCGGTGGGGGCGAACACCGGGGAGCTGTTTTTT
15 | TRBJ2-3 | TRBV11-2 | . | CASSLEGDRTDTQYF | TGTGCCAGCAGCTTAGAGGGAGACAGAACAGATACGCAGTATTTT
15 | TRBJ2-7 | TRBV27 | . | CASSLRALGTYEQYF | TGTGCCAGCAGTTTACGGGCGTTGGGGACCTACGAGCAGTACTTC
16 | TRBJ1-5 | TRBV28 | . | CASSFREVYSNQPQHF | TGTGCCAGCAGTTTCAGAGAGGTTTATAGCAATCAGCCCCAGCATTTT
14 | TRBJ1-1 | TRBV27 | . | CASSLPGPGAEAFF | TGTGCCAGCAGCCTACCGGGCCCGGGGGCTGAAGCTTTCTTT
12 | TRBJ2-1 | TRBV24-1 | . | CATSDSGTEQFF | TGTGCCACCAGTGATTCCGGGACAGAGCAGTTCTTC
14 | TRBJ1-3 | TRBV7-2 | TRBD1 | CASSPEGALNTIYF | TGTGCCAGCAGCCCCGAGGGGGCGCTGAACACCATATATTTT
14 | TRBJ1-1 | TRBV6-1 | . | CASREGGPNAEAFF | TGTGCCAGCAGGGAAGGGGGGCCTAACGCTGAAGCTTTCTTT
15 | TRBJ2-1 | TRBV27 | . | CASSFLPLLPNEQFF | TGTGCCAGCAGTTTTCTCCCCTTACTTCCTAATGAGCAGTTCTTC
13 | TRBJ1-4 | TRBV28 | . | CASSLGFQEKLFF | TGTGCCAGCAGTTTAGGGTTTCAGGAAAAACTGTTTTTT
14 | TRBJ2-7 | TRBV18 | . | CASSPLAPPGEQYF | TGTGCCAGCTCACCACTAGCGCCCCCTGGCGAGCAGTACTTC
16 | TRBJ2-3 | TRBV15 | TRBD1 | CATSRTGQGVTDTQYF | TGTGCCACCAGCAGAACCGGACAGGGAGTCACAGATACGCAGTATTTT
11 | TRBJ2-3 | TRBV30 | . | CAWRSTDTQYF | TGTGCCTGGAGGAGCACAGATACGCAGTATTTT
13 | TRBJ2-7 | TRBV20-1 | TRBD1 | CSASRTGTYEQYF | TGCAGTGCTAGTCGGACAGGGACCTACGAGCAGTACTTC
15 | TRBJ1-6 | TRBV19 | TRBD1 | CASSIWTGTDSPLHF | TGTGCCAGTAGTATTTGGACAGGGACGGATTCACCCCTCCACTTT
15 | TRBJ1-5 | TRBV18 | . | CASSPNPSWSQPQHF | TGTGCCAGCTCACCAAACCCCAGTTGGAGTCAGCCCCAGCATTTT
15 | TRBJ2-7 | TRBV5-6 | TRBD1 | CASTPGQGGAYEQYF | TGTGCCAGTACCCCCGGACAGGGTGGGGCCTACGAGCAGTACTTC
11 | TRBJ2-2 | TRBV7-3 | . | CASSLSGELFF | TGTGCCAGCAGTCTCTCGGGGGAGCTGTTTTTT
14 | TRBJ2-2 | TRBV4-1 | . | CASSQRAVSGELFF | TGCGCCAGCAGCCAGAGAGCGGTTAGCGGGGAGCTGTTTTTT
14 | TRBJ1-5 | TRBV5-1 | TRBD1 | CASSFEGGSQPQHF | TGCGCCAGCAGCTTTGAAGGGGGCAGTCAGCCCCAGCATTTT